The clone carrying this T cell receptor beta chain has at least ten counts. The antigen remains undetermined. These data originate in a study of T cell repertoires in cytomegalovirus infection. Study at large: From public TCR beta signatures came an indication of both CMV infection and matching HLA type. Study outcomes and limitations: The study found HLA-C-restricted CMV-specific TCR beta clonotypes dominating the ex vivo response. Identification of carriers of CMV plus the relevant HLA was performed using cumulative public TCR beta family frequency.

One entry per CDR3 protein, called by TCRdb with MiXCR from the reads. The data contain some 100,000 distinct CDR3 sequences, under 25% of them singletons. This CDR3 is built from 14 residues. Germline V gene sequence: CDR1 SGHNT, CDR2 YENEEA. Between the trimmed V and J ends, which lost 2 bases and 8 bases, there was a span of 15 bases. The sequence was obtained from a human donor in good health (CMV status not recorded). Some clones in this sample may be carry-over from other donors' samples. Material: CD8+ T cells from PBMCs. V gene TRBV11-3 combines with J gene TRBJ1-2; D is ambiguous. CDR3 loop: CASSLKPEGDGYTF. Here the CDR3 DNA reads TGTGCCAGCAGCTTAAAGCCGGAAGGCGACGGCTACACCTTC.